Shown below are 4 T cell receptor beta chains from a single sample sequenced in a study of identical twins. TCRdb reprocessed the 5' RACE reads via MiXCR and lists one record per CDR3 protein. The sample consists of roughly 280,000 distinct CDR3 sequences, 8.5% to 9.5% of them appearing once. Another study also made use of these data, one on yellow fever vaccine responses in identical twins.

The sequenced material came from CD8+ T cells sorted from blood. The origin of the receptors is a woman aged 18-29 years in good health.

This clonotype was observed a handful of times. This rearrangement joins TRBV6-2 or TRBV6-3 to TRBJ2-1; 9 bases map to TRBD2. Germline-derived CDR1 and CDR2 are MNHEY and SVGEGT. CDR3 length: 18 residues. J gave up 0 bases and V 2 bases, and 8 bases lay outside the gene matches. DNA of the CDR3: TGTGCCAGCAGTTACGGACAGCTAGCGGGAAGCTCCTACAATGAGCAGTTCTTC. Encoded protein: CASSYGQLAGSSYNEQFF.

This clonotype has a handful of counts. The chain carries TRBV6-1 and TRBJ1-5; perhaps TRBD1 as D (5 bases). The CDR3 runs 14 residues. Trimming stripped 6 bases from V and 3 bases from J, with 12 bases between. CDR1 is MNHNS and CDR2 is SASEGT in the germline V gene. The CDR3 region is CASRLTENNQPQHF. DNA of the CDR3: TGTGCCAGCAGGTTGACAGAAAACAATCAGCCCCAGCATTTT.

This clonotype was seen repeatedly, ten times or more. The V gene is TRBV6-4, the J gene TRBJ1-1; D is undetermined. The CDR3 contains 13 residues. Trimming stripped 2 bases from V and 1 base from J, with 5 bases between. Germline lookup yields CDR1 MRHNA and CDR2 SNTAGT. The CDR3 DNA sequence: TGTGCCAGCAGTGACAAGACGAACACTGAAGCTTTCTTT. It yields the protein CASSDKTNTEAFF.

This clonotype was seen a few times. The rearrangement joins TRBV30 to TRBJ2-3; possibly TRBD1 for D (5 bases). Between the trimmed V and J ends, which lost 7 bases and 5 bases, there was a span of 13 bases. The germline V gene encodes CDR1 GTSNPN and CDR2 SVGIG (reference sequence). The CDR3 has 12 residues. The CDR3 region has the DNA TGTGCCTTTCAGGGTGCAAGAGATACGCAGTATTTT. It yields the protein CAFQGARDTQYF.